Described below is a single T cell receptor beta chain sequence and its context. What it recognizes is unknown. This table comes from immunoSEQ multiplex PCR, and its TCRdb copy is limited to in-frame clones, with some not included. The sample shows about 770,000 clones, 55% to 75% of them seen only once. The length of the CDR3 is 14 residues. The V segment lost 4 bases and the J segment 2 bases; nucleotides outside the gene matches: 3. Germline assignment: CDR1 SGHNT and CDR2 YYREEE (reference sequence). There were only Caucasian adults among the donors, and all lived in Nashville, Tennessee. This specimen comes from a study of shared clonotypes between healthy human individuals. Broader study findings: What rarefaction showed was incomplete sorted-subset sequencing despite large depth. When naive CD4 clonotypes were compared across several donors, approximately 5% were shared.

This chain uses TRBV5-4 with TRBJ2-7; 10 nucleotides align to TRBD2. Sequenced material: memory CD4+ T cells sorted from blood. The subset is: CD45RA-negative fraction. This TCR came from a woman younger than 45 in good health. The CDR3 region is CASSKAGGPYEQYF. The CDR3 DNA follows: TGTGCCAGCAGCAAAGCGGGAGGGCCCTACGAGCAGTACTTC.